A single sample is the source of the 11 T cell receptor beta chains below, sequenced in a study of blood T cell repertoires in COVID-19 (dated by TCRdb to between 2020 and 2021). Libraries were prepared through the immunoSEQ multiplex PCR assay. In TCRdb, the immuneACCESS table is reduced to in-frame sequences with V and J assigned. These tables do not hold every clone; where another copy was compared, an unresolved V gene accounts for under half, and the others remain unexplained. This sample comprises under 80,000 clones, 80% to 90% of them detected only once. Roughly 4.8% of the sample comes from the top ten. Sequenced: peripheral blood. The receptors were gathered from a woman older than 75 with active or convalescent COVID-19.

V usage is TRBV19 and J usage is TRBJ1-1; D is unclear. The CDR3 totals 13 residues. Germline V gene lookup returns CDR1 LNHDA and CDR2 SQIVND (reference sequence). Trimming left V 5 bases short and J 1 base short, with 8 bases between. CDR3 in amino acids: CASSFRGNTEAFF. For the CDR3, the DNA is TGTGCCAGTAGTTTCCGGGGGAACACTGAAGCTTTCTTT.

The rearrangement uses TRBV11-2 and TRBJ2-7; 8 bases map to TRBD2. Germline V lookup: CDR1 SGHAT, CDR2 FQNNGV. With V trimmed by 1 base and J by 3 bases, 2 bases remained unmatched. CDR3 size: 14 residues. The CDR3 DNA follows: TGTGCCAGCAGCTTAGCGGGGGGGGGCTACGAGCAGTACTTC. Its protein product is CASSLAGGGYEQYF.

The chain links TRBV7-3 to TRBJ2-5, with 7 bases identical to TRBD1. Germline V gene sequence: CDR1 SGHTA, CDR2 FQGTGA. This CDR3 region has 14 residues. V was clipped by 5 bases and J by 1 base; unmatched bases: 4. As DNA, the CDR3 is TGTGCCAGCAGCCCGGGACAGCCCCAAGAGACCCAGTACTTC. The encoded protein is CASSPGQPQETQYF.

The rearrangement joins TRBV21-1 to TRBJ2-1; the D call of TRBD2 is as the table states it, not checked on the DNA. TRBV21-1 is recorded as a pseudogene. This CDR3 spans 19 amino acids. The CDR3, as DNA: TGTGCCAGCAGCATATTCCGAGGGCTTAAGTTAAAACCCTACAATGAGCAGTTCTTC. Protein: CASSIFRGLKLKPYNEQFF.

This chain connects TRBV27 to TRBJ1-4, with 12 bases lining up with TRBD1. Looked up from germline, CDR1 is MNHEY and CDR2 is SMNVEV (reference sequence). The CDR3 is made up of 15 amino acids. The V gene end was trimmed by 3 bases and the J gene end by 7 bases; junction bases not matched to a gene: 3. CDR3 nucleotide sequence: TGTGCCAGCAGTTTGAGGGACAGGGGGCGTGAAAAACTGTTTTTT. Its translation is CASSLRDRGREKLFF.

The chain combines TRBV18 with TRBJ2-7, with D perhaps matching TRBD2 (5 bases). The CDR3 covers 14 residues. Deletions cut 2 bases from V and 4 bases from J, with 12 bases between. Germline-derived CDR1 and CDR2 are KGHSH and LQKENI. This chain's CDR3 is CASSPAGKPYEQYF. Here the CDR3 DNA reads TGTGCCAGCTCACCAGCCGGGAAGCCGTACGAGCAGTACTTC.

The chain carries TRBV19 and TRBJ2-7; tentatively, D is TRBD1 (5 bases). Trimming cost V 6 bases and J 2 bases, with 11 bases left between them. The CDR3 contains 13 residues. Germline lookup yields CDR1 LNHDA and CDR2 SQIVND (reference sequence). CDR3 sequence (DNA): TGTGCCAGTAGGATGACAGAAACCTACGAGCAGTACTTC. It yields the protein CASRMTETYEQYF.

The sample holds one count of this clone. This sequence joins TRBV5-1 and TRBJ2-2; 9 nucleotides match TRBD2. Germline-derived CDR1 and CDR2 are SGHRS and YFSETQ. V lost 7 bases and J lost 4; bases outside the gene matches: 8. The CDR3 totals 15 residues. The CDR3 DNA reads TGCGCCAGCCGATTAGCGGGAGTCAGCACCGGGGAGCTGTTTTTT. Protein product: CASRLAGVSTGELFF.

This chain joins TRBV9 and TRBJ1-5; no clear D gene. Trimming took 0 bases from V and 3 from J, leaving 7 bases between them. The CDR3 has 14 amino acids. The V gene's germline CDR1 is SGDLS and CDR2 YYNGEE. The CDR3 DNA reads TGTGCCAGCAGCGTAGGATCTAACAATCAGCCCCAGCATTTT. Protein: CASSVGSNNQPQHF.

Comment on this clone: One end of the junction varies from germline; a read error may be responsible. The DNA of the CDR3 is TGTGCCAGCAGCGTAGGGCCCTCCGACGAGCAGTACTTC. Protein: CASSVGPSDEQYF. The chain couples TRBV9 to TRBJ2-7; D uncertain. Germline V gene sequence: CDR1 SGDLS, CDR2 YYNGEE. The CDR3 is 13 amino acids.

V and J are TRBV4-2 and TRBJ1-1; D remains unclear. V lost 2 bases and J lost 5, with 9 bases in between. The CDR3 covers 13 residues. In germline, CDR1 is LGHNA, CDR2 YNFKEQ. The CDR3 nucleotides read TGTGCCAGCAGCCAAAAGGCCGGGACTGAAGCTTTCTTT. As protein: CASSQKAGTEAFF.